Presented here are 19 T cell receptor beta chains from one specimen sequenced in a study of T cell responses to AZD1222 COVID-19 vaccine. Assay used: immunoSEQ multiplex PCR; TCRdb lists only in-frame clones, some missing. The profile shows roughly 120,000 clones, around 90% of them singletons. Source: peripheral blood, taken on day 0 of AZD1222 vaccination. The receptors were sampled from an adult in good health.

The chain combines TRBV7-9 with TRBJ2-1; D is ambiguous. CDR1 is SEHNR, CDR2 FQNEAQ, per germline (reference sequence). This CDR3 has 14 residues. Trimming shortened V by 2 bases and J by 5 bases, and 10 bases separated the two germline ends. The CDR3: CASSLSGFDNEQFF. The CDR3 DNA sequence: TGTGCCAGCAGCTTAAGTGGATTTGACAATGAGCAGTTCTTC.

V gene TRBV9 combines with J gene TRBJ1-6, with D unclear. The CDR3 has 14 amino acids. V was clipped by 0 bases and J by 6 bases, with 7 bases between them. The germline CDR1 and CDR2 sequences are SGDLS and YYNGEE. The CDR3, as DNA: TGTGCCAGCAGCGTAGCCGGTGCTAATTCACCCCTCCACTTT. Translating gives CASSVAGANSPLHF.

This rearrangement joins TRBV28 to TRBJ1-6, with 7 bases identical to TRBD1. CDR3 length: 15 amino acids. Losses at the gene ends were 5 bases for V and 7 bases for J; bases not matched to a gene: 8. CDR1 is MDHEN and CDR2 is SYDVKM in the germline V gene. The CDR3 region has the DNA TGTGCCAGCAGTCTGGGACAGCTAGGCAATTCACCCCTCCACTTT. Amino acid sequence: CASSLGQLGNSPLHF.

The chain links TRBV19 to TRBJ2-2; 7 bases agree with TRBD1. The germline V gene has CDR1 LNHDA and CDR2 SQIVND (reference sequence). There are 13 residues in the CDR3. V gave up 6 bases and J gave up 7 bases; unmatched junction bases: 5. CDR3 sequence reads: CASSQGVGGELFF. Written as DNA, the CDR3 is TGTGCCAGTAGCCAGGGGGTTGGCGGGGAGCTGTTTTTT. Combining the CDR3 with reference TRBV19 and TRBJ2-2 gives the whole variable domain DGGITQSPKYLFRKEGQNVTLSCEQNLNHDAMYWYRQDPGQGLRLIYYSQIVNDFQKGDIAEGYSVSREKKESFPLTVTSAQKNPTAFYLCASSQGVGGELFFGEGSRLTVL.

V is TRBV7-3 and J is TRBJ2-3, with 7 bases aligning to TRBD1. J gave up 4 bases and V 1 base, and 8 bases lay outside the gene matches. There are 16 residues in the CDR3. Germline CDR1 is SGHTA and CDR2 is FQGTGA. CDR3 nucleotides: TGTGCCAGCAGCTTAATGGGGAACAGGGGAGCAGATACGCAGTATTTT. Encoded protein: CASSLMGNRGADTQYF.

J is TRBJ2-1 and V is TRBV9; the D gene is possibly TRBD1 (5 bases). Germline V gives CDR1 SGDLS, CDR2 YYNGEE. Trimming pared 4 bases from V and 1 base from J, leaving 12 bases between. The CDR3 is 15 amino acids. For the CDR3, the DNA is TGTGCCAGCAGCCCCCATGGGGCGTCCTACAATGAGCAGTTCTTC. Translated, it gives CASSPHGASYNEQFF.

The gene calls are TRBV29-1 and TRBJ2-7, with D perhaps given as TRBD1 or TRBD2 (6 bases each). The CDR3 is made up of 12 amino acids. Germline CDR1 is SQVTM and CDR2 is ANQGSEA. The V gene lost 4 bases and the J gene lost 3 bases, with 10 bases spanning the gap. CDR3 sequence reads: CSVAGDFYEQYF. The CDR3 DNA reads as TGCAGCGTTGCAGGGGACTTCTACGAGCAGTACTTC.

This clone was seen a handful of times. The rearrangement joins TRBV3-1 (or the pseudogene TRBV3-2) to TRBJ2-1, with a possible D match to TRBD1 (6 bases). This CDR3 is built from 16 residues. Trimming stripped 2 bases from V and 0 bases from J, with 11 bases between. Germline lookup yields CDR1 LGHDT and CDR2 YNNKEL (reference sequence). The CDR3 DNA follows: TGTGCCAGCAGCCAAAAGACAGGACACTCCTACAATGAGCAGTTCTTC. Translating it yields CASSQKTGHSYNEQFF.

The V call is TRBV29-1, the J call TRBJ2-5, with 8 positions matching TRBD2. V lost 8 bases, J lost 2 bases, and 4 bases stayed unmatched. The CDR3 spans 12 residues. Germline CDR1 and CDR2: SQVTM and ANQGSEA. CDR3 loop: CSFGLAQETQYF. CDR3 nucleotide sequence: TGCAGCTTTGGACTAGCTCAAGAGACCCAGTACTTC.

J is TRBJ2-7 and V is TRBV19; D ambiguous. This CDR3 region has 12 residues. Germline V lookup: CDR1 LNHDA, CDR2 SQIVND (reference sequence). Trimming took off 5 bases at V and 4 bases at J, with 9 bases between the two ends. This chain's CDR3 is CASSVLGYEQYF. The DNA of the CDR3 is TGTGCCAGTAGTGTCCTGGGTTACGAGCAGTACTTC.

DNA for the CDR3: TGTGCCAGTATAGACAGGACAGGGGGCAATCAGCCCCAGCATTTT. Protein: CASIDRTGGNQPQHF. The V and J genes are TRBV19 and TRBJ1-5; 9 bases are a match to TRBD1. The CDR3 covers 15 residues. The germline gives CDR1 LNHDA, CDR2 SQIVND (reference sequence). V was clipped by 7 bases and J by 2 bases; unmatched bases: 6.

The J gene is TRBJ2-7, the V gene TRBV13, with D unclear. V was cut by 5 bases and J by 7 bases, with 15 bases left in between. This CDR3 contains 13 residues. CDR1 and CDR2 (germline): PRHDT, FYEKMQ (reference sequence). This CDR3 is CASSRDGRGEQYF. In DNA form, the CDR3 reads TGTGCCAGCAGCCGAGACGGGCGAGGTGAGCAGTACTTC.

The chain is built from TRBV11-2 and TRBJ1-5, with a tentative D call TRBD1 (6 bases). The V end was cut by 5 bases, the J end by 6 bases, with 17 bases between. The CDR3 is 15 amino acids. Per germline, CDR1 SGHAT and CDR2 FQNNGV. CDR3 sequence reads: CASSLTGTGGQPQHF. For the CDR3, the DNA is TGTGCCAGCAGCCTAACAGGGACCGGCGGTCAGCCCCAGCATTTT.

The chain combines TRBV6-5 with TRBJ1-1, with TRBD1 as a possible D gene (6 bases). The V and J ends lost 2 bases and 10 bases respectively, with 17 bases between them. Per germline, CDR1 MNHEY and CDR2 SVGAGI. This CDR3 spans 14 amino acids. The CDR3, as DNA: TGTGCCAGCAGTTACGAGCAGGCCGGAGGGGGAGCTTTCTTT. This codes for CASSYEQAGGGAFF.

The chain combines TRBV11-2 with TRBJ1-6, with TRBD1 as a possible D gene (6 bases). Germline V gene data show CDR1 as SGHAT and CDR2 as FQNNGV. Trimming stripped 5 bases from V and 5 bases from J, with 13 bases between. This CDR3 is built from 15 residues. The CDR3 protein is CASSVTGYNNSPLHF. The CDR3 nucleotides read TGTGCCAGCAGCGTTACAGGGTACAATAATTCACCCCTCCACTTT. The whole variable domain, remainder taken from reference TRBV11-2 and TRBJ1-6, is EAGVAQSPRYKIIEKRQSVAFWCNPISGHATLYWYQQILGQGPKLLIQFQNNGVVDDSQLPKDRFSAERLKGVDSTLKIQPAKLEDSAVYLCASSVTGYNNSPLHFGNGTRLTVT.

The V call is TRBV2, the J call TRBJ2-7, with D possibly matching TRBD2 (5 bases). From germline, CDR1 is SNHLY and CDR2 FYNNEI. V shed 1 base and J shed 5 bases, with 6 bases lying between them. CDR3 size: 12 residues. The CDR3 sequence is CASSEGGNEQYF. The CDR3 DNA sequence: TGTGCCAGCAGTGAAGGAGGGAACGAGCAGTACTTC.

The J gene is TRBJ2-5, the V gene TRBV11-2; D might be TRBD2 (6 bases). Germline CDR1 and CDR2: SGHAT and FQNNGV. There are 15 residues in the CDR3. Between the trimmed V and J ends, which lost 4 bases and 1 base, there was a span of 13 bases. The CDR3 sequence is CASSSRGDLQETQYF. CDR3 nucleotides: TGTGCCAGCAGCTCCCGCGGGGACCTCCAAGAGACCCAGTACTTC. Supplemented by reference TRBV11-2 and TRBJ2-5, the full variable domain reads EAGVAQSPRYKIIEKRQSVAFWCNPISGHATLYWYQQILGQGPKLLIQFQNNGVVDDSQLPKDRFSAERLKGVDSTLKIQPAKLEDSAVYLCASSSRGDLQETQYFGPGTRLLVL.

The V gene is TRBV7-2, the J gene TRBJ2-4; no definite D call. This CDR3 comprises 15 residues. Trimming took off 5 bases at V and 0 bases at J, with 11 bases between the two ends. CDR1 and CDR2 (germline): SGHTA, FQGNSA. CDR3 region: CASSRPRGAKNIQYF. As DNA, the CDR3 is TGTGCCAGCAGCCGGCCCCGAGGAGCCAAAAACATTCAGTACTTC. The whole variable domain, filled in from reference TRBV7-2 and TRBJ2-4, reads GAGVSQSPSNKVTEKGKDVELRCDPISGHTALYWYRQSLGQGLEFLIYFQGNSAPDKSGLPSDRFSAERTGGSVSTLTIQRTQQEDSAVYLCASSRPRGAKNIQYFGAGTRLSVL.

The chain has TRBV19 and TRBJ1-2; D is unclear. This CDR3 is built from 15 residues. Germline V gene sequence: CDR1 LNHDA, CDR2 SQIVND (reference sequence). V was clipped by 2 bases and J by 4 bases, with 14 bases between them. The CDR3 DNA reads as TGTGCCAGTAGTATAAACACCAGGACCTCCTATGGCTACACCTTC. Its protein is CASSINTRTSYGYTF.